This TCR beta chain was retrieved from a study of metastatic and nonmetastatic thyroid tumors. Study at large: Across peripheral blood and tumor or nodule tissue samples taken from malignant and benign thyroid patients, the repertoires were compared with one another.

No treatment had been given to any patient before thyroid surgery. Trimming took 1 base from V and 10 from J, leaving 11 bases between them. Looked up from germline, CDR1 is DFQATT and CDR2 is SNEGSKA (reference sequence). The CDR3 loop spans 12 amino acids. General study findings and limits: In both blood and tumor samples, TCR beta diversity was reported significantly higher for malignant than benign nodules.

In regard to this clone: Its target is not known.

TCRdb re-analyzed the PCR reads through MiXCR. Seen here are approximately 4,200 clones, around 35% observed once, and the top ten hold approximately 14%. The sample taken for sequencing was adjacent normal tissue. The chain has TRBV20-1 and TRBJ2-1; D gene uncertain. This clonotype was obtained from a female donor with papillary thyroid cancer or a benign thyroid nodule (not recorded which). Some clones in this sample may be carry-over from other donors' samples. CDR3 region: CSARVAGSEQFF. In DNA, the CDR3 is TGCAGTGCTAGAGTGGCTGGTTCGGAGCAGTTCTTC.